The 10 T cell receptor beta chains in this list originate from one sample, sequenced in a study of T cells after posttransplantation cyclophosphamide. This table comes from immunoSEQ multiplex PCR, and its TCRdb copy is limited to in-frame clones, with some not included. This sample carries roughly 34,000 clones, none of them present only once. The material sequenced was PBMCs. Receptor source: a woman in her twenties or thirties in good health and a related stem cell transplant donor.

This clone was picked up a small number of times. The rearrangement uses TRBV7-8 and TRBJ1-2, with 7 bases lining up with TRBD1. This CDR3 spans 14 amino acids. Trimming cost V 3 bases and J 6 bases; bases outside gene matches: 7. The germline gives CDR1 SGHVS, CDR2 FQNEAQ. The DNA for the CDR3 is TGTGCCAGCAGCTTTGGAGGGGGCGTAAATGGCTACACCTTC. Protein sequence: CASSFGGGVNGYTF.

This clone was observed at least ten times. The chain combines TRBV6-2 or TRBV6-3 with TRBJ1-1, with 8 bases matching TRBD1. CDR1 and CDR2 (germline): MNHEY, SVGEGT. The CDR3 spans 13 residues. Trimming took 6 bases from V and 4 from J; bases not matched to a gene: 4. DNA for the CDR3: TGTGCCAGCAGCCTGACAGGGGTCACTGAAGCTTTCTTT. Protein product: CASSLTGVTEAFF.

This clone was detected ten times or more. The chain uses TRBV6-2 or TRBV6-3 and TRBJ1-2; 7 bases fit TRBD1. The CDR3 sequence is 15 residues long. The J segment lost 5 bases and the V segment lost 7 bases, leaving 13 bases of the junction unmatched. Germline loops: CDR1 MNHEY, CDR2 SVGEGT. Here the CDR3 DNA reads TGTGCCAGCACTCCCCCGGACAGGAGGGGGTATGGCTACACCTTC. Protein product: CASTPPDRRGYGYTF.

There are many counts of this clone. The chain couples TRBV6-2 or TRBV6-3 to TRBJ2-7; D not certain. In germline, CDR1 is MNHEY, CDR2 SVGEGT. V was cut by 1 base and J by 2 bases, with 9 bases left in between. The length of the CDR3 is 14 residues. The CDR3 loop reads CASSYLGPPYEQYF. As DNA, the CDR3 is TGTGCCAGCAGTTACTTGGGCCCTCCCTACGAGCAGTACTTC.

This clone has ten or more counts. This chain connects TRBV6-4 to TRBJ2-5; 7 bases fit TRBD1. The CDR3 length is 13 residues. The trim removed 6 bases at V and 3 bases at J, leaving 4 bases unmatched. CDR1 is MRHNA, CDR2 SNTAGT, per germline. This chain's CDR3 is CASSRDSEETQYF. The CDR3 DNA follows: TGTGCCAGCAGCCGGGACAGCGAAGAGACCCAGTACTTC.

This clone was counted between two and nine times. This rearrangement joins TRBV7-2 to TRBJ2-3, with D perhaps matching TRBD2 (6 bases). Germline CDR1 and CDR2: SGHTA and FQGNSA. The CDR3 totals 13 residues. V was clipped by 6 bases and J by 4 bases, with 11 bases between them. The CDR3 sequence: CASRGGRPDTQYF. DNA of the CDR3: TGTGCCAGCAGGGGGGGACGTCCAGATACGCAGTATTTT.

J is TRBJ1-2 and V is TRBV27; D may be TRBD1 (5 bases). V lost 4 bases to trimming and J lost 8 bases, with 20 bases between them. From germline, CDR1 is MNHEY and CDR2 SMNVEV (reference sequence). The CDR3 has 15 amino acids. CDR3: CASSSRNTGRGGYTF. In nucleotides, the CDR3 is TGTGCCAGCAGTTCTCGAAACACAGGAAGGGGAGGCTACACCTTC.

This chain uses TRBV11-1 with TRBJ2-3, with TRBD2 matching 9 bases. Trimming removed 5 bases from V and 6 bases from J; junction bases left unmatched: 12. The germline CDR1 and CDR2 sequences are SGHAT and FQDESV (reference sequence). This CDR3 is built from 16 residues. CDR3 amino acids: CASSPRLAAMGDTQYF. The CDR3 bases are TGTGCCAGCAGCCCCAGACTAGCGGCCATGGGGGATACGCAGTATTTT.

This clone was counted many times. The V and J genes are TRBV6-1 and TRBJ1-2; TRBD1 is a possible D gene (5 bases). With 5 bases removed from V and 8 bases from J, the gap between germline ends came to 12 bases. The CDR3 has 12 amino acids. The germline V gene encodes CDR1 MNHNS and CDR2 SASEGT. CDR3 bases: TGTGCCAGCAGTAGGGGAGGCGAGGGCTACACCTTC. This sequence encodes CASSRGGEGYTF.

The table lists this clone with many counts. The chain couples TRBV5-1 to TRBJ2-5; tentatively, D is TRBD1 (6 bases). The CDR3 contains 13 residues. Trimming shortened V by 2 bases and J by 2 bases, and 7 bases separated the two germline ends. Germline V gene data show CDR1 as SGHRS and CDR2 as YFSETQ. DNA for the CDR3: TGCGCCAGCAGCTTCGGACAGCAAGAGACCCAGTACTTC. As protein: CASSFGQQETQYF.